The 24 T cell receptor beta chains below were found in one sample sequenced in a study of T cells expressing NK-cell markers. After re-calling the 5' RACE reads, TCRdb lists one entry per CDR3 protein, DNA absent. The sample totals about 450,000 distinct CDR3 sequences. Input material: blood T cells: a sorted CD56 or NKG2C T cell subset, CD4+ or CD8+ T cells, or bulk PBMC T cells (not recorded which). These receptors were taken from a woman between 18 and 70 years old in good health.

The V and J genes are TRBV3-1 and TRBJ2-3. This CDR3 spans 18 amino acids. Germline V gives CDR1 LGHDT, CDR2 YNNKEL (reference sequence). The CDR3 loop reads CASSQIRLRGGSTDTQYF.

CDR3: CASSWGTDYGYTF. The gene calls are TRBV7-2 and TRBJ1-2; checking the TCRdb D call of TRBD1 is not possible without DNA. This CDR3 is built from 13 residues. Looked up from germline, CDR1 is SGHTA and CDR2 is FQGNSA.

The chain has TRBV18 and TRBJ2-1; the TCRdb D gene call, TRBD1, has no DNA to confirm it. The length of the CDR3 is 15 residues. Germline V CDR1 and CDR2: KGHSH, LQKENI. CDR3 residues: CASSPGTGRFNEQFF. The full variable domain, its missing parts supplied by reference TRBV18 and TRBJ2-1, is NAGVMQNPRHLVRRRGQEARLRCSPMKGHSHVYWYRQLPEEGLKFMVYLQKENIIDESGMPKERFSAEFPKEGPSILRIQQVVRGDSAAYFCASSPGTGRFNEQFFGPGTRLTVL.

The rearrangement joins TRBV5-1 to TRBJ2-1. The CDR3 covers 14 residues. CDR1 is SGHRS and CDR2 is YFSETQ in the germline V gene. The CDR3 loop is CASSLSWSSNEQFF.

CDR3 protein: CSARARTSAQETQYF. The gene calls are TRBV20-1 and TRBJ2-5; TCRdb calls TRBD2, which cannot be checked without DNA. There are 15 residues in the CDR3. Germline V gene lookup returns CDR1 DFQATT and CDR2 SNEGSKA (reference sequence).

The CDR3: CSARDHGGGGNTIYF. V gene TRBV20-1 combines with J gene TRBJ1-3; TCRdb outputs TRBD1, but without DNA this stays unchecked. Germline CDR1 DFQATT, CDR2 SNEGSKA (reference sequence). The CDR3 sequence is 15 residues long.

The chain combines TRBV7-8 with TRBJ2-4. Germline values: CDR1 SGHVS, CDR2 FQNEAQ. CDR3 length equals 13 residues. Here the CDR3 reads CASSLETGNIQYF. Full variable domain (rest looked up from reference TRBV7-8 and TRBJ2-4): GAGVSQSPRYKVAKRGQDVALRCDPISGHVSLFWYQQALGQGPEFLTYFQNEAQLDKSGLPSDRFFAERPEGSVSTLKIQRTQQEDSAVYLCASSLETGNIQYFGAGTRLSVL.

The rearrangement links TRBV7-3 to TRBJ2-1; TCRdb's assignment of TRBD1 cannot be checked, as there is no DNA. The CDR3 has 16 amino acids. CDR1 SGHTA and CDR2 FQGTGA come from the germline V gene. The CDR3 here is CASSSNRGDSYNEQFF.

The V call is TRBV3-1, the J call TRBJ1-2. Germline V gene lookup returns CDR1 LGHDT and CDR2 YNNKEL (reference sequence). This CDR3 has 12 amino acids. The CDR3 here is CASTRLTYGYTF.

The chain couples TRBV6-2 or TRBV6-3 to TRBJ2-5; TCRdb returns TRBD2, unconfirmable since there is no DNA. This CDR3 spans 12 amino acids. Germline CDR1 MNHEY, CDR2 SVGEGT. The CDR3 sequence is CAAASGPETQYF.

The CDR3 region is CASTLRTSVGDEQFF. The chain uses TRBV7-2 and TRBJ2-1; the TCRdb call, TRBD2, lacks DNA for checking. The CDR3 length is 15 residues. In germline, CDR1 is SGHTA, CDR2 FQGNSA.

V is TRBV11-2 and J is TRBJ2-1; the D gene TCRdb calls, TRBD2, cannot be checked with no DNA. The V gene's germline CDR1 is SGHAT and CDR2 FQNNGV. The CDR3 spans 18 residues. The CDR3 loop reads CASSSGLAGGLAYNEQFF.

This rearrangement joins TRBV6-1 to TRBJ2-1; TCRdb's D gene call, TRBD2, goes unchecked for lack of DNA. The CDR3 is made up of 13 amino acids. Germline lookup yields CDR1 MNHNS and CDR2 SASEGT. The CDR3 reads CASSGMTREEQFF.

The chain couples TRBV29-1 to TRBJ2-1; the D call of TRBD2 rests on TCRdb alone, since no DNA is present to check it. The CDR3 totals 14 residues. Germline V gene data show CDR1 as SQVTM and CDR2 as ANQGSEA. The CDR3 reads CSVPSGALYNEQFF.

The rearrangement uses TRBV20-1 and TRBJ1-1; TCRdb's D gene call, TRBD1, goes unchecked for lack of DNA. CDR1 and CDR2 (germline): DFQATT, SNEGSKA (reference sequence). This CDR3 spans 16 amino acids. CDR3 protein: CSAKIPGGTGGTEAFF.

The chain combines TRBV5-4 with TRBJ2-2. Germline V gene sequence: CDR1 SGHNT, CDR2 YYREEE (reference sequence). CDR3 length: 16 amino acids. The chain's CDR3 is CASSLAQPLNTGELFF.

The chain combines TRBV2 with TRBJ2-5; TCRdb gives TRBD2 as the D gene, but with no DNA this cannot be confirmed. CDR1 is SNHLY and CDR2 is FYNNEI in the germline V gene. This CDR3 spans 16 amino acids. CDR3 sequence reads: CASSTARGAQKETQYF.

This chain joins TRBV30 and TRBJ1-5; TCRdb's D gene call, TRBD1, goes unchecked for lack of DNA. In germline, CDR1 is GTSNPN, CDR2 SVGIG (reference sequence). The CDR3 loop spans 14 amino acids. The CDR3 loop is CAWSATARNQPQHF.

V usage is TRBV23-1 and J usage is TRBJ2-5; TCRdb calls TRBD2, which cannot be checked without DNA. TRBV23-1 is labeled an ORF, and its function is uncertain. This CDR3 comprises 15 residues. The CDR3 reads CASSHPGLAQETQYF.

The chain couples TRBV30 to TRBJ2-5; lacking DNA, the TRBD1 call made by TCRdb goes unchecked. Germline loops: CDR1 GTSNPN, CDR2 SVGIG (reference sequence). This CDR3 has 18 amino acids. The CDR3 region is CAWSVGWGPEPVDETQYF.

The V call is TRBV20-1, the J call TRBJ2-1; the TRBD2 assignment by TCRdb is unverifiable without DNA. The germline gives CDR1 DFQATT, CDR2 SNEGSKA (reference sequence). The CDR3 runs to 14 residues. CDR3 amino acids: CSASAGGPRNEQFF.

The chain joins TRBV7-2 to TRBJ2-3. This CDR3 is 11 amino acids long. Germline V CDR1 and CDR2: SGHTA, FQGNSA. The CDR3 loop is CASTIGDTQYF.

J is TRBJ2-1 and V is TRBV6-2 or TRBV6-3; TCRdb's D call, TRBD2, is unchecked because there is no DNA. From germline, CDR1 is MNHEY and CDR2 SVGEGT. This CDR3 has 16 amino acids. CDR3 in amino acids: CASSYATSGSIYEQFF.

The chain links TRBV7-2 to TRBJ2-3; TCRdb indicates TRBD2, and absent DNA this call remains unverified. The CDR3 sequence is 17 residues long. Germline CDR1 and CDR2: SGHTA and FQGNSA. CDR3 amino acids: CASSLTILAGGTDTQYF.